The next 30 T cell receptor beta chains were all read from a single sample in a study of naive and memory T cell subsets. These receptors are not linked to any known antigen. Study-level findings and limits: Naive repertoires, especially CD8, held a few larger clonotypes, possibly memory cells re-expressing CD45RA.

An equimolar mix of two oligonucleotides served as the beta constant-region primer for TRBC1 and TRBC2. Nested alpha and beta constant-region primers with the SP2 primer drove four PCR rounds on ligated cDNA. In TCRdb, the UMI-ligation and nested PCR reads were re-called with MiXCR into one record per CDR3 protein. The sample records about 90,000 distinct CDR3 sequences, approximately 11% being singletons. Sequenced material: naive CD4+ T cells from blood. Receptors were obtained from a human donor in good health.

The sample holds a few counts of this clonotype. The chain is built from TRBV5-6 and TRBJ2-7, with TRBD2 identical over 12 bases. The CDR3 contains 16 residues. Germline CDR1 is SGHDT and CDR2 is YYEEEE. The ends lost 5 bases at V and 0 bases at J; junction bases unmatched: 6. As DNA, the CDR3 is TGTGCCAGCAGTCGTGGACTAGCGGGGAGCTCCTACGAGCAGTACTTC. It specifies CASSRGLAGSSYEQYF.

The chain joins TRBV10-2 to TRBJ2-7; D not certain. From germline, CDR1 is WSHSY and CDR2 SAAADI. Trimming took off 3 bases at V and 4 bases at J, with 16 bases between the two ends. The CDR3 has 15 amino acids. DNA of the CDR3: TGCGCCAGCAGTGAAATACAGCGCTCGACTTACGAGCAGTACTTC. Translated: CASSEIQRSTYEQYF.

This clonotype was counted many times. CDR3 bases: TGTGCCAGCAGGCTGCCTACAGAACTAGCGGGGGCGTACGAGCAGTACTTC. This translates into CASRLPTELAGAYEQYF. The V call is TRBV27, the J call TRBJ2-7, with 11 bases matching TRBD2. The CDR3 runs 17 residues. J lost 4 bases, V lost 6 bases, and 14 bases had no gene match. CDR1 is MNHEY, CDR2 SMNVEV, per germline (reference sequence).

V is TRBV4-2 and J is TRBJ2-3, with 8 bases matching TRBD2. CDR1 is LGHNA and CDR2 is YNFKEQ in the germline V gene. The V segment lost 0 bases and the J segment 4 bases; nucleotides outside the gene matches: 6. This CDR3 contains 16 residues. The CDR3 reads CASSQDYGGRSDTQYF. The CDR3 DNA reads as TGTGCCAGCAGCCAAGATTACGGCGGGAGGTCAGATACGCAGTATTTT.

The rearrangement uses TRBV7-2 and TRBJ1-2; no reliable D call. This CDR3 spans 12 amino acids. CDR1 is SGHTA, CDR2 FQGNSA, per germline. The V end was cut by 2 bases, the J end by 9 bases, with 10 bases between. The CDR3 sequence: CASSLRNGRYTF. The CDR3 bases are TGTGCCAGCAGCTTACGAAACGGGCGCTACACCTTC.

This clonotype was counted ten times or more. The J gene is TRBJ2-4, the V gene TRBV19, with 8 bases that match TRBD2. The germline V gene encodes CDR1 LNHDA and CDR2 SQIVND (reference sequence). After removal of 8 bases from V and 1 base from J, the junction contained 4 bases not matched to a gene. The CDR3 sequence is 14 residues long. CDR3 region: CASREGSAKNIQYF. Written as DNA, the CDR3 is TGTGCCAGTCGGGAGGGCTCCGCCAAAAACATTCAGTACTTC.

This clonotype has a handful of counts. This chain connects TRBV12-3 or TRBV12-4 to TRBJ2-2; D gene unclear. The CDR3 length is 14 residues. Trimming took off 1 base at V and 6 bases at J, with 9 bases between the two ends. The CDR3 protein is CASSLGPGPGELFF. As DNA, the CDR3 is TGTGCCAGCAGTTTAGGGCCTGGGCCCGGGGAGCTGTTTTTT.

This clonotype has more than one count but fewer than ten. The V and J genes are TRBV6-5 and TRBJ1-4; the D is unclear. This CDR3 is built from 13 residues. CDR1 is MNHEY and CDR2 is SVGAGI in the germline V gene. The ends were cut back, 6 bases at V and 9 bases at J, with 14 bases in the middle. The CDR3 reads CASRAGPQQKLFF. The CDR3, as DNA: TGTGCCAGCAGGGCCGGGCCACAGCAAAAACTGTTTTTT.

This clonotype occurred many times. V and J are TRBV4-2 and TRBJ2-3, with 9 bases identical to TRBD2. The CDR3 totals 17 residues. Germline loops: CDR1 LGHNA, CDR2 YNFKEQ. J was trimmed by 2 bases and V by 4 bases; bases with no gene match: 10. CDR3 protein: CASSPRLSGGNTDTQYF. In DNA form, the CDR3 reads TGTGCCAGCAGCCCCCGGCTAAGCGGGGGGAACACAGATACGCAGTATTTT.

The V gene is TRBV7-2, the J gene TRBJ2-2; D possibly corresponds to TRBD2 (5 bases). Trimming left V 5 bases short and J 5 bases short, with 12 bases between. CDR3 size: 14 residues. CDR1 SGHTA and CDR2 FQGNSA come from the germline V gene. The CDR3 here is CASSLTTGTGELFF. The CDR3, as DNA: TGTGCCAGCAGCCTTACAACGGGGACCGGGGAGCTGTTTTTT. Drawing the rest from reference TRBV7-2 and TRBJ2-2, the complete variable domain is GAGVSQSPSNKVTEKGKDVELRCDPISGHTALYWYRQSLGQGLEFLIYFQGNSAPDKSGLPSDRFSAERTGGSVSTLTIQRTQQEDSAVYLCASSLTTGTGELFFGEGSRLTVL.

The V gene is TRBV5-1, the J gene TRBJ2-3; no clear D. V lost 4 bases, J lost 6 bases, and 9 bases lay in between. Germline values: CDR1 SGHRS, CDR2 YFSETQ. The CDR3 runs 12 residues. Here the CDR3 reads CASSPMGDTQYF. The CDR3, as DNA: TGCGCCAGCAGCCCGATGGGGGATACGCAGTATTTT.

The CDR3 sequence: CASSLVRTGVVGEAFF. For the CDR3, the DNA is TGTGCCAGCAGCTTAGTCAGGACAGGGGTGGTGGGTGAAGCTTTCTTT. The genes are TRBV7-8 and TRBJ1-1, with 9 bases lining up with TRBD1. V was clipped by 1 base and J by 7 bases; unmatched bases: 10. The CDR3 runs to 16 residues. In germline, CDR1 is SGHVS, CDR2 FQNEAQ.

The chain is built from TRBV28 and TRBJ2-7; perhaps TRBD2 as D (6 bases). V gave up 7 bases and J gave up 7 bases, with 17 bases separating them. Per germline, CDR1 MDHEN and CDR2 SYDVKM. The CDR3 has 13 residues. CDR3 sequence: CASTTGDAGEQYF. The CDR3 DNA reads as TGTGCCAGCACCACCGGGGACGCGGGGGAGCAGTACTTC.

This clonotype was detected only a few times. This rearrangement joins TRBV6-2 or TRBV6-3 to TRBJ2-7, with TRBD2 matching 8 bases. V shed 6 bases, J shed 3 bases, and the junction held 10 bases outside the gene matches. CDR1 is MNHEY and CDR2 is SVGEGT in the germline V gene. CDR3 length: 15 residues. The CDR3 loop is CASSPLRGGYYEQYF. CDR3 bases: TGTGCCAGCAGCCCCCTCCGGGGGGGCTACTACGAGCAGTACTTC.

In this sample, this clonotype turned up many times. The V gene is TRBV4-2, the J gene TRBJ2-1; D may be TRBD2 (5 bases). The CDR3 spans 15 residues. CDR1 and CDR2 from the germline V gene are LGHNA and YNFKEQ. V gave up 1 base and J gave up 5 bases, with 12 bases separating them. In DNA, the CDR3 is TGTGCCAGCAGCCAAGTCTCAGCGGTGAACAATGAGCAGTTCTTC. This encodes CASSQVSAVNNEQFF.

The chain links TRBV18 to TRBJ1-1; weak D call: TRBD1 (5 bases). Germline CDR1 is KGHSH and CDR2 is LQKENI. V dropped 6 bases and J dropped 4 bases, with 18 bases sitting between them. This CDR3 is 15 amino acids long. CDR3: CASSPTQGVVTEAFF. The CDR3 region has the DNA TGTGCCAGCTCCCCCACCCAGGGAGTCGTCACTGAAGCTTTCTTT.

The chain carries TRBV19 and TRBJ2-1; 10 bases align to TRBD2. The CDR3 totals 18 residues. Looked up from germline, CDR1 is LNHDA and CDR2 is SQIVND (reference sequence). V lost 1 base, J lost 3 bases, and 9 bases stayed unmatched. CDR3 in DNA: TGTGCCAGTAGTATAGTTGGCGGGGGACTAGCGAGCTACAATGAGCAGTTCTTC. Its protein is CASSIVGGGLASYNEQFF.

The genes are TRBV4-3 and TRBJ2-7; no clear D. The CDR3 has 15 amino acids. Germline CDR1 and CDR2: LGHNA and YSLEER. Trimming took 1 base from V and 2 from J, leaving 12 bases between them. The CDR3 DNA sequence: TGCGCCAGCAGCCAAGGAGGTGGGGTCCCCTACGAGCAGTACTTC. It translates to CASSQGGGVPYEQYF.

The table lists this clonotype with many counts. The V and J genes are TRBV29-1 and TRBJ2-7, with 7 positions matching TRBD1. Germline CDR1 is SQVTM and CDR2 is ANQGSEA. This CDR3 is built from 14 residues. The ends lost 0 bases at V and 1 base at J; junction bases unmatched: 3. CDR3 nucleotide sequence: TGCAGCGTTGAAGATAGGACAGGATCCTACGAGCAGTACTTC. Protein product: CSVEDRTGSYEQYF.

The sample holds a few counts of this clonotype. This chain uses TRBV30 with TRBJ2-7; no definite D call. Trimming cost V 0 bases and J 2 bases, with 17 bases left between them. CDR3 length equals 16 residues. From germline, CDR1 is GTSNPN and CDR2 SVGIG (reference sequence). CDR3 sequence reads: CAWSVSPRQFTYEQYF. The CDR3 DNA follows: TGTGCCTGGAGTGTTTCTCCTAGGCAGTTTACCTACGAGCAGTACTTC.

The chain couples TRBV6-6 to TRBJ2-2; 11 nucleotides align to TRBD1. The CDR3 totals 16 residues. Germline V gives CDR1 MNHNY, CDR2 SVGAGI (reference sequence). After removal of 7 bases from V and 4 bases from J, the junction contained 8 bases not matched to a gene. CDR3 in amino acids: CASIPTGTGGTGELFF. CDR3 DNA sequence: TGTGCCAGCATCCCCACGGGGACAGGGGGCACCGGGGAGCTGTTTTTT.

Many counts were recorded for this clonotype. The V gene is TRBV6-6, the J gene TRBJ2-3; the match to TRBD2 covers 7 bases. Per germline, CDR1 MNHNY and CDR2 SVGAGI (reference sequence). The trim removed 7 bases at V and 2 bases at J, leaving 6 bases unmatched. The CDR3 has 14 amino acids. This CDR3 is CASTKGLSTDTQYF. The CDR3 DNA sequence: TGTGCCAGCACCAAGGGACTATCCACAGATACGCAGTATTTT.

This clonotype has at least ten counts. The chain combines TRBV4-2 with TRBJ1-1, with unresolved D. Looked up from germline, CDR1 is LGHNA and CDR2 is YNFKEQ. V lost 0 bases and J 2 bases, leaving 10 bases between the germline ends. The CDR3 is 15 amino acids. CDR3: CASSQESRGNTEAFF. The CDR3 coding sequence is TGTGCCAGCAGCCAAGAATCTCGTGGCAACACTGAAGCTTTCTTT.

The rearrangement joins TRBV5-1 to TRBJ1-5; TRBD1 is a possible D gene (6 bases). V was pared by 2 bases and J by 4 bases, with 10 bases between. Germline CDR1 SGHRS, CDR2 YFSETQ. The CDR3 contains 14 residues. In DNA form, the CDR3 reads TGCGCCAGCAGCTTAGGACAGACTAATCAGCCCCAGCATTTT. This gives the protein CASSLGQTNQPQHF.

J is TRBJ1-1 and V is TRBV5-5; TRBD1 aligns across 7 bases. CDR3 length equals 15 residues. V gave up 2 bases and J gave up 5 bases; unmatched junction bases: 9. Germline values: CDR1 SGHKS, CDR2 YYEKEE (reference sequence). The CDR3 DNA sequence: TGTGCCAGCAGCTTTACGACAGGGCGATGGACTGAAGCTTTCTTT. It specifies CASSFTTGRWTEAFF.

This clonotype was observed a few times. This rearrangement joins TRBV20-1 to TRBJ1-4; no definite D call. Trimming left V 0 bases short and J 0 bases short, with 8 bases between. Germline CDR1 and CDR2: DFQATT and SNEGSKA (reference sequence). The CDR3 runs 15 residues. The CDR3 region is CSARDGVATNEKLFF. The CDR3, as DNA: TGCAGTGCTAGAGACGGAGTTGCAACTAATGAAAAACTGTTTTTT.

This clonotype came up many times. The chain joins TRBV7-2 to TRBJ2-3; weak D call: TRBD2 (6 bases). Trimming took 8 bases from V and 6 from J, leaving 18 bases between them. The CDR3 length is 14 residues. The V gene's germline CDR1 is SGHTA and CDR2 FQGNSA. Here the CDR3 reads CASSLAGQRDTQYF. The CDR3 DNA reads TGTGCCAGCTCCTTGGCGGGGCAACGGGATACGCAGTATTTT.

This clonotype was counted ten times or more. The chain combines TRBV6-6 with TRBJ2-1, with D unresolved. The CDR3 runs 13 residues. Germline values: CDR1 MNHNY, CDR2 SVGAGI (reference sequence). The germline V and J ends were trimmed by 5 bases and 10 bases, with 15 bases remaining between them. CDR3 DNA sequence: TGTGCCAGCAGTCCCCCCGGGTCCCCGGAGCAGTTCTTC. Translation gives CASSPPGSPEQFF.

This clonotype was detected only a few times. This chain links TRBV12-3 or TRBV12-4 with TRBJ2-7, with 9 bases identical to TRBD2. The CDR3 has 15 residues. Trimming cost V 5 bases and J 4 bases; bases outside gene matches: 9. CDR3 sequence: CASSPTAGGMYEQYF. The CDR3 DNA sequence: TGTGCCAGCAGTCCAACAGCGGGAGGAATGTACGAGCAGTACTTC.

This clonotype was observed a few times. V is TRBV28 and J is TRBJ1-4, with D unresolved. Per the germline V gene, CDR1 is MDHEN and CDR2 is SYDVKM. With 3 bases removed from V and 8 bases from J, the gap between germline ends came to 10 bases. The CDR3 contains 13 residues. As DNA, the CDR3 is TGTGCCAGCAGTTTTCCGGTGACGGAAAAACTGTTTTTT. Its protein product is CASSFPVTEKLFF.